The sequence of this TCR beta chain was determined in a study of Ad26.COV2.S vaccination and SARS-CoV-2 variants. In the study overall: Ad26.COV2.S arm of COV1001 included the donor. Intramuscular Ad26.COV2.S at 5x10^10 or 1x10^11 viral particles.

Some clones are missing from TCRdb's copy, which holds only in-frame ones; the method was immunoSEQ multiplex PCR. The sample includes about 330,000 clones, 75% to 90% of them seen just once. CDR1 SGDLS and CDR2 YYNGEE come from the germline V gene. This CDR3 is built from 19 residues. V was trimmed by 3 bases and J by 2 bases, leaving 25 bases between them. Treatment indicated: 15 to 20 received Ad26.COV2.S at low or high dose, single or two shots; 5 received placebo; per-sample allocation not given. Samples were taken on day 63 after the first vaccine or placebo injection. Based in Boston, the donor was an adult of 18-55 years. What was given as vaccine was an Ad26 vector encoding Wuhan-strain SARS-CoV-2 spike.

V usage is TRBV9 and J usage is TRBJ2-3; D is possibly TRBD1 (5 bases). The source material was peripheral blood, sampled in a trial of Ad26.COV2.S vaccine versus placebo. The TCR sequence derives from a person between 18 and 59 years old who received the Ad26.COV2.S COVID-19 vaccine or a placebo. DNA for the CDR3: TGTGCCAGCAGCGCAGGCCCCCACCAGGGCTCCCAGTCCACAGATACGCAGTATTTT. This gives the protein CASSAGPHQGSQSTDTQYF.